The next 21 T cell receptor beta chains were all read from a single sample in a study of blood T cell repertoires in COVID-19. Method: immunoSEQ multiplex PCR; TCRdb's copy keeps in-frame clones and lacks some. The sample records hundreds of thousands of clones, around 87% being singletons. The sequencing sample was made of PBMCs or T cells enriched from blood (not recorded which). The receptors originated from a man aged 40-50 years in a cohort exposed to, infected with or recovered from COVID-19 (not recorded which).

The chain uses TRBV5-1 and TRBJ1-4; possible D gene TRBD1, 5 bases. The CDR3 covers 14 residues. V lost 1 base and J 5 bases, leaving 9 bases between the germline ends. The germline V gene encodes CDR1 SGHRS and CDR2 YFSETQ. DNA for the CDR3: TGCGCCAGCAGCTTGTCAGGGATAAATGAAAAACTGTTTTTT. Protein sequence: CASSLSGINEKLFF. Full variable domain (missing parts from reference TRBV5-1 and TRBJ1-4): KAGVTQTPRYLIKTRGQQVTLSCSPISGHRSVSWYQQTPGQGLQFLFEYFSETQRNKGNFPGRFSGRQFSNSRSEMNVSTLELGDSALYLCASSLSGINEKLFFGSGTQLSVL.

The chain combines TRBV18 with TRBJ2-7, with TRBD1 as a possible D gene (5 bases). Trimming pared 2 bases from V and 4 bases from J, leaving 9 bases between. Germline-derived CDR1 and CDR2 are KGHSH and LQKENI. The CDR3 is made up of 13 amino acids. DNA of the CDR3: TGTGCCAGCTCACCAGGGCGGACATACGAGCAGTACTTC. Its protein is CASSPGRTYEQYF.

The chain joins TRBV14 to TRBJ2-1, with D perhaps matching TRBD2 (5 bases). The germline V gene encodes CDR1 SGHDN and CDR2 FVKESK. V was cut by 2 bases and J by 5 bases, with 10 bases left in between. The CDR3 runs 14 residues. The CDR3 loop is CASSQSRGNNEQFF. The CDR3 DNA reads TGTGCCAGCAGCCAATCCCGGGGTAACAATGAGCAGTTCTTC.

The J gene is TRBJ1-5, the V gene TRBV18, with 8 bases matching TRBD1. Unmatched junction bases numbered 11, after V lost 3 bases and J lost 4 bases. The CDR3 length is 17 residues. Per germline, CDR1 KGHSH and CDR2 LQKENI. Here the CDR3 DNA reads TGTGCCAGCTCACCGAGACAGGGGTCCCCTTTAAATCAGCCCCAGCATTTT. Amino acid sequence: CASSPRQGSPLNQPQHF.

The genes are TRBV28 and TRBJ2-7; TRBD1 matches at 10 bases. Germline V gives CDR1 MDHEN, CDR2 SYDVKM. This CDR3 has 15 amino acids. The V and J ends lost 5 bases and 6 bases, in that order; junction bases with no gene match: 10. In nucleotides, the CDR3 is TGTGCCAGCAGTCCCCCTAGACAGGGGGCCGTCGAGCAGTACTTC. Protein product: CASSPPRQGAVEQYF. Combining the CDR3 with reference TRBV28 and TRBJ2-7 gives the whole variable domain DVKVTQSSRYLVKRTGEKVFLECVQDMDHENMFWYRQDPGLGLRLIYFSYDVKMKEKGDIPEGYSVSREKKERFSLILESASTNQTSMYLCASSPPRQGAVEQYFGPGTRLTVT.

J is TRBJ1-5 and V is TRBV7-2, with 7 bases that match TRBD1. Germline loops: CDR1 SGHTA, CDR2 FQGNSA. This CDR3 comprises 14 residues. J gave up 5 bases and V 6 bases, and 7 bases lay outside the gene matches. CDR3 bases: TGTGCCAGCAGTCGGCAGGGGGTAGATCAGCCCCAGCATTTT. Amino acids: CASSRQGVDQPQHF. The variable domain in full, with the rest retrieved from reference TRBV7-2 and TRBJ1-5, is GAGVSQSPSNKVTEKGKDVELRCDPISGHTALYWYRQSLGQGLEFLIYFQGNSAPDKSGLPSDRFSAERTGGSVSTLTIQRTQQEDSAVYLCASSRQGVDQPQHFGDGTRLSIL.

The chain employs TRBV6-5 and TRBJ1-6, with D uncertain. The CDR3 extends over 15 amino acids. V lost 6 bases and J lost 5, with 14 bases in between. Germline V gene data show CDR1 as MNHEY and CDR2 as SVGAGI. CDR3 in amino acids: CASSPDKPNNSPLHF. Here the CDR3 DNA reads TGTGCCAGCAGCCCCGACAAGCCCAATAATTCACCCCTCCACTTT.

V is TRBV11-2 and J is TRBJ1-3, with 7 bases matching TRBD1. CDR1 is SGHAT, CDR2 FQNNGV, per germline. This CDR3 contains 16 residues. Trimming took 1 base from V and 0 from J; bases not matched to a gene: 3. The CDR3 spells CASSLGGQNSGNTIYF. The CDR3, as DNA: TGTGCCAGCAGCTTAGGGGGACAGAACTCTGGAAACACCATATATTTT.

The V call is TRBV6-5, the J call TRBJ2-7, with 11 bases aligning to TRBD1. V was clipped by 5 bases and J by 6 bases; unmatched bases: 6. Germline CDR1 and CDR2: MNHEY and SVGAGI. The CDR3 loop spans 14 amino acids. The CDR3 spells CASSPGQGEVEQYF. The CDR3 DNA reads as TGTGCCAGCAGTCCGGGACAGGGGGAGGTCGAGCAGTACTTC.

This chain uses TRBV2 with TRBJ2-7; a weak D match, TRBD1 (6 bases). This CDR3 has 14 residues. Germline V lookup: CDR1 SNHLY, CDR2 FYNNEI. The V and J ends lost 3 bases and 2 bases respectively, with 11 bases between them. For the CDR3, the DNA is TGTGCCAGCAGTGAGAGACAGGTTCCCTACGAGCAGTACTTC. Its protein product is CASSERQVPYEQYF.

There are a few counts of this clone. The V and J genes are TRBV28 and TRBJ2-6; the D gene is possibly TRBD1 (5 bases). Germline CDR1 is MDHEN and CDR2 is SYDVKM. V lost 6 bases, J lost 3 bases, and 15 bases lay in between. The CDR3 sequence is 16 residues long. This chain's CDR3 is CASSETRVYGANVLTF. The DNA of the CDR3 is TGTGCCAGCAGCGAGACCAGGGTGTATGGGGCCAACGTCCTGACTTTC.

This rearrangement joins TRBV3-1 (or the pseudogene TRBV3-2) to TRBJ1-4, with 11 nucleotides matching TRBD1. The CDR3 loop spans 16 amino acids. Germline V gene lookup returns CDR1 LGHDT and CDR2 YNNKEL (reference sequence). V shed 4 bases and J 8 bases; nucleotides not matched to a gene: 9. As DNA, the CDR3 is TGTGCCAGCAGCCCCGAAAGGACAGGGGGCGGCGAAAAACTGTTTTTT. Residues: CASSPERTGGGEKLFF.

The chain combines TRBV4-1 with TRBJ2-2, with no clear D. Germline V gene sequence: CDR1 MGHRA, CDR2 YSYEKL. The V gene lost 0 bases and the J gene lost 5 bases, with 10 bases spanning the gap. The CDR3 sequence is 15 residues long. The CDR3 DNA is TGCGCCAGCAGCCAAGATCGTCCGTTTACCGGGGAGCTGTTTTTT. Translated, it gives CASSQDRPFTGELFF.

The V gene is TRBV19, the J gene TRBJ1-1; 9 bases align to TRBD1. Germline CDR1 reads LNHDA; CDR2 reads SQIVND (reference sequence). The junction had 5 bases not matched to a gene; V was cut back by 2 bases and J by 1 base. The CDR3 consists of 16 residues. The CDR3 region is CASSIHRGPGNTEAFF. In nucleotides, the CDR3 is TGTGCCAGTAGTATACACAGGGGGCCGGGGAACACTGAAGCTTTCTTT.

The chain joins TRBV11-2 to TRBJ2-2; no reliable D call. Germline V gives CDR1 SGHAT, CDR2 FQNNGV. This CDR3 contains 16 residues. Trimming pared 1 base from V and 1 base from J, leaving 10 bases between. CDR3: CASSLAAPRNTGELFF. Written as DNA, the CDR3 is TGTGCCAGCAGCTTAGCTGCTCCTAGGAACACCGGGGAGCTGTTTTTT.

The gene calls are TRBV2 and TRBJ2-3, with 9 bases identical to TRBD2. V trimming: 6 bases; J trimming: 3 bases; junction bases outside the gene matches: 4. The CDR3 runs to 14 residues. Germline loops: CDR1 SNHLY, CDR2 FYNNEI. The CDR3 here is CASRRTSVTDTQYF. CDR3 DNA: TGTGCCAGCAGGCGGACTAGCGTAACAGATACGCAGTATTTT.

About this clone itself: Within the sample, other DNA sequences also encode this same CDR3. The CDR3 sequence: CASSVAGSGNTIYF. CDR3 bases: TGTGCCAGCAGCGTAGCCGGGTCCGGAAACACCATATATTTT. The chain recombines TRBV9 with TRBJ1-3; D unclear. V shed 0 bases and J shed 4 bases, with 8 bases lying between them. The CDR3 consists of 14 residues. Looked up from germline, CDR1 is SGDLS and CDR2 is YYNGEE.

The chain joins TRBV19 to TRBJ2-3, with TRBD1 matching 10 bases. V was clipped by 4 bases and J by 6 bases; unmatched bases: 7. The CDR3 totals 15 residues. Germline V CDR1 and CDR2: LNHDA, SQIVND (reference sequence). The CDR3 DNA reads TGTGCCAGTAGTAGCCGGGACAGGGGTACGGATACGCAGTATTTT. Translation gives CASSSRDRGTDTQYF.

CDR3 loop: CASSLAQPGLSTDTQYF. CDR3 DNA sequence: TGCGCCAGCAGCTTGGCTCAACCGGGACTAAGCACAGATACGCAGTATTTT. The chain combines TRBV5-1 with TRBJ2-3; TRBD2 matches 7 bases. V lost 0 bases to trimming and J lost 0 bases; unmatched junction nucleotides: 7. CDR3 length: 17 amino acids. CDR1 SGHRS and CDR2 YFSETQ come from the germline V gene. Drawing the rest from reference TRBV5-1 and TRBJ2-3, the complete variable domain is KAGVTQTPRYLIKTRGQQVTLSCSPISGHRSVSWYQQTPGQGLQFLFEYFSETQRNKGNFPGRFSGRQFSNSRSEMNVSTLELGDSALYLCASSLAQPGLSTDTQYFGPGTRLTVL.

The V gene is TRBV7-9, the J gene TRBJ1-6; 9 bases are shared with TRBD1. Germline CDR1 is SEHNR and CDR2 is FQNEAQ (reference sequence). V lost 2 bases, J lost 3 bases, and 2 bases stayed unmatched. The CDR3 has 16 residues. The CDR3 nucleotides are TGTGCCAGCAGCTTAATGGGACAGGGCTATAATTCACCCCTCCACTTT. Protein: CASSLMGQGYNSPLHF. Together with reference TRBV7-9 and TRBJ1-6, the CDR3 gives the full variable domain: DTGVSQNPRHKITKRGQNVTFRCDPISEHNRLYWYRQTLGQGPEFLTYFQNEAQLEKSRLLSDRFSAERPKGSFSTLEIQRTEQGDSAMYLCASSLMGQGYNSPLHFGNGTRLTVT.

The rearrangement joins TRBV4-1 to TRBJ2-7; TRBD1 aligns across 7 bases. The CDR3 has 16 residues. Trimming took 0 bases from V and 0 from J; bases not matched to a gene: 5. Germline lookup yields CDR1 MGHRA and CDR2 YSYEKL. CDR3 in DNA: TGCGCCAGCAGCCAAGATCAGGGGGTGGGCTCCTACGAGCAGTACTTC. Residues: CASSQDQGVGSYEQYF.